One sample yielded the 14 T cell receptor beta chains listed below, sequenced in a study of human T cells and chemical hapten exposure. MiXCR, applied by TCRdb to the RACE reads, yields one record per CDR3 protein. The repertoire holds about 190,000 distinct CDR3 sequences, with 24% as singletons. As to time point: patch test 3, about 24 weeks after DPC sensitization. Specified treatment: therapeutic diphenylcyclopropenone sensitization with weekly scalp DPC. The input for sequencing was whole blood, taken in connection with sensitization to the hapten diphenylcyclopropenone (DPC). These receptors were collected from a middle-aged woman with alopecia areata. Some clones in this sample may be carry-over from other donors' samples.

The rearrangement joins TRBV28 to TRBJ2-3, with TRBD1 identical over 7 bases. The CDR3 covers 12 residues. Germline CDR1 and CDR2: MDHEN and SYDVKM. Germline trimming cut 5 bases from V and 10 bases from J; bases unmatched to any gene: 6. As DNA, the CDR3 is TGTGCCAGCAGTATCCAGGGGGTTGCGCAGTATTTT. Its translation is CASSIQGVAQYF.

This clonotype has a handful of counts. The gene calls are TRBV4-2 and TRBJ2-4, with 9 positions matching TRBD2. The V segment lost 4 bases and the J segment 8 bases; nucleotides outside the gene matches: 9. There are 15 residues in the CDR3. Germline-derived CDR1 and CDR2 are LGHNA and YNFKEQ. CDR3 sequence: CASSPGGGRAYIQYF. The CDR3 region has the DNA TGTGCCAGCAGCCCTGGGGGCGGGAGGGCGTACATTCAGTACTTC.

This clonotype has just one count. The chain has TRBV2 and TRBJ1-5; D is undetermined. The ends were cut back, 4 bases at V and 5 bases at J, with 12 bases in the middle. Germline CDR1 SNHLY, CDR2 FYNNEI. This CDR3 comprises 14 residues. CDR3 DNA: TGTGCCAGCAGTGGCGAATCCACCTATCAGCCCCAGCATTTT. Amino acid sequence: CASSGESTYQPQHF.

As DNA, the CDR3 is TGTGCCAGCAGGAACCAGGCAGGAGAGACCCAGTACTTC. Translating gives CASRNQAGETQYF. The chain has TRBV6-2 or TRBV6-3 and TRBJ2-5; D is ambiguous. V lost 6 bases to trimming and J lost 4 bases, with 12 bases between them. The CDR3 sequence is 13 residues long. CDR1 and CDR2 (germline): MNHEY, SVGEGT.

This clonotype showed up just a few times. This chain connects TRBV28 to TRBJ1-1, with D possibly matching TRBD1 (5 bases). CDR3 size: 11 residues. Between the trimmed V and J ends, which lost 7 bases and 8 bases, there was a span of 11 bases. The V gene's germline CDR1 is MDHEN and CDR2 SYDVKM. CDR3 sequence: CASTSQEEAFF. As DNA, the CDR3 is TGTGCCAGCACTTCACAGGAAGAAGCTTTCTTT.

The V gene is TRBV7-2, the J gene TRBJ1-4; 9 bases map to TRBD1. The CDR3 has 15 amino acids. Trimming took 4 bases from V and 4 from J; bases not matched to a gene: 4. CDR1 is SGHTA, CDR2 FQGNSA, per germline. CDR3 sequence (DNA): TGTGCCAGCAGCTACGGACAGGGGTTTAATGAAAAACTGTTTTTT. Translating gives CASSYGQGFNEKLFF.

A few counts support this clonotype. This chain joins TRBV7-2 and TRBJ2-7; D call uncertain. The V end was cut by 4 bases, the J end by 0 bases, with 16 bases between. The CDR3 length is 16 residues. Germline V gene data show CDR1 as SGHTA and CDR2 as FQGNSA. The CDR3 DNA is TGTGCCAGCAGCTCCCCCTCAGGTCTAAGCTCCTACGAGCAGTACTTC. Translated, it gives CASSSPSGLSSYEQYF.

This clonotype has more than one count but fewer than ten. The chain has TRBV10-3 and TRBJ2-2, with 7 bases aligning to TRBD1. CDR3 length: 14 amino acids. The trim removed 6 bases at V and 4 bases at J, leaving 5 bases unmatched. CDR1 is ENHRY and CDR2 is SYGVKD in the germline V gene. The CDR3 region has the DNA TGTGCCATCAGGACCGGGACAGCCACCGGGGAGCTGTTTTTT. Translating it yields CAIRTGTATGELFF.

This clonotype turned up a few times. The chain joins TRBV11-2 to TRBJ1-1; unclear D gene. Germline V lookup: CDR1 SGHAT, CDR2 FQNNGV. CDR3 length: 14 residues. Trimming stripped 3 bases from V and 3 bases from J, with 11 bases between. CDR3: CASSFSGKYTEAFF. DNA for the CDR3: TGTGCCAGCAGCTTTTCAGGAAAATACACTGAAGCTTTCTTT. The full variable domain, with the rest looked up from reference TRBV11-2 and TRBJ1-1, is EAGVAQSPRYKIIEKRQSVAFWCNPISGHATLYWYQQILGQGPKLLIQFQNNGVVDDSQLPKDRFSAERLKGVDSTLKIQPAKLEDSAVYLCASSFSGKYTEAFFGQGTRLTVV.

The chain uses TRBV28 and TRBJ2-7; D tentatively fits TRBD1 or TRBD2 (6 bases each). This CDR3 has 13 residues. V was cut by 8 bases and J by 6 bases, with 17 bases left in between. Germline values: CDR1 MDHEN, CDR2 SYDVKM. This CDR3 reads CASGGGVLSEQYF. As DNA, the CDR3 is TGTGCCAGCGGGGGCGGGGTCCTGTCCGAGCAGTACTTC.

The chain carries TRBV5-4 and TRBJ1-6; weak D call: TRBD1 (5 bases). The CDR3 length is 15 residues. The V gene's germline CDR1 is SGHNT and CDR2 YYREEE (reference sequence). V was shortened by 6 bases and J by 5 bases, with 15 bases between the two germline ends. The CDR3 DNA sequence: TGTGCCAGCACTCAGCGGGGGGATAATAATTCACCCCTCCACTTT. This translates into CASTQRGDNNSPLHF.

The table lists this clonotype with a few counts. This chain joins TRBV20-1 and TRBJ2-7, with D perhaps matching TRBD2 (7 bases). Germline loops: CDR1 DFQATT, CDR2 SNEGSKA (reference sequence). The CDR3 totals 15 residues. V was cut by 4 bases and J by 4 bases, with 20 bases left in between. In DNA, the CDR3 is TGCAGTGCTACTAGCGGAGGGGGAGTGTCTTACGAGCAGTACTTC. This encodes CSATSGGGVSYEQYF.

This clonotype has a handful of counts. The chain combines TRBV20-1 with TRBJ2-6; D possibly corresponds to TRBD2 (6 bases). CDR3 length: 15 amino acids. V lost 5 bases and J 1 base, leaving 12 bases between the germline ends. In germline, CDR1 is DFQATT, CDR2 SNEGSKA (reference sequence). CDR3 in amino acids: CSAPPGGSGANVLTF. For the CDR3, the DNA is TGCAGTGCTCCCCCTGGGGGGTCTGGGGCCAACGTCCTGACTTTC.

J is TRBJ2-1 and V is TRBV6-5, with TRBD1 matching over 7 bases. The CDR3 length is 14 residues. J was trimmed by 11 bases and V by 6 bases; bases with no gene match: 13. CDR1 is MNHEY and CDR2 is SVGAGI in the germline V gene. CDR3 amino acids: CASSRGLTGEKQFF. Written as DNA, the CDR3 is TGTGCCAGCAGCCGAGGGCTTACAGGGGAGAAGCAGTTCTTC.